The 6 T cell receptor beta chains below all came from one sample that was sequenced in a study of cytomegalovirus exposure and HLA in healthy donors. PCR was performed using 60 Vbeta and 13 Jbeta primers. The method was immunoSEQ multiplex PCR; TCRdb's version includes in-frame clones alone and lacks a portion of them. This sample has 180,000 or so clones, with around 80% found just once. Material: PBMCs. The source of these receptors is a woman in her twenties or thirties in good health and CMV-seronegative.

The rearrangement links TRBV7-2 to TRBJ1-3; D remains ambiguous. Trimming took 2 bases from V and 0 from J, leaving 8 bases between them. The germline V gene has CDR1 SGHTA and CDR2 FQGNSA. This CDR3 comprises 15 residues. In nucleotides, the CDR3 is TGTGCCAGCAGCTTATATGGCTCCTCTGGAAACACCATATATTTT. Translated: CASSLYGSSGNTIYF.

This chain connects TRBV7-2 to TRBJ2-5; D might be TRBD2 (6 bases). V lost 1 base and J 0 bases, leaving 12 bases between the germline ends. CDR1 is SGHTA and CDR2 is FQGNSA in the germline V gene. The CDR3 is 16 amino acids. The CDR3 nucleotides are TGTGCCAGCAGCTTAGAAGGGACTCTCTACCAAGAGACCCAGTACTTC. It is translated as CASSLEGTLYQETQYF. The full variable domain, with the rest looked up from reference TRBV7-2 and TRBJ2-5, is GAGVSQSPSNKVTEKGKDVELRCDPISGHTALYWYRQSLGQGLEFLIYFQGNSAPDKSGLPSDRFSAERTGGSVSTLTIQRTQQEDSAVYLCASSLEGTLYQETQYFGPGTRLLVL.

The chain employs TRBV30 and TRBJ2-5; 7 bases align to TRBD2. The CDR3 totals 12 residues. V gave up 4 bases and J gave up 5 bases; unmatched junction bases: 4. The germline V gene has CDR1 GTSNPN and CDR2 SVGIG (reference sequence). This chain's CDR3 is CAWTSGGETQYF. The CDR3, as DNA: TGTGCCTGGACTAGCGGCGGGGAGACCCAGTACTTC.

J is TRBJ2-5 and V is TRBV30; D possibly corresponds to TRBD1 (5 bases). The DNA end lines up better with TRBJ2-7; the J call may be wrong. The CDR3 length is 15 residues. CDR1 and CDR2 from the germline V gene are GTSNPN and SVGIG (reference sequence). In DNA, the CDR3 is TGTGCCTGGAGTGTCGGCAGGGTAGTTTCCTACGAGCAGTACTTC. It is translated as CAWSVGRVVSYEQYF.

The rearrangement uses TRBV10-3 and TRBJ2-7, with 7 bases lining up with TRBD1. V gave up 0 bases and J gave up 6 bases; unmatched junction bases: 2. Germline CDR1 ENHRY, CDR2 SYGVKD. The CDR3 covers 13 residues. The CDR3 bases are TGTGCCATCAGTGAGTCTACAGGGGTCGAGCAGTACTTC. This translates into CAISESTGVEQYF.

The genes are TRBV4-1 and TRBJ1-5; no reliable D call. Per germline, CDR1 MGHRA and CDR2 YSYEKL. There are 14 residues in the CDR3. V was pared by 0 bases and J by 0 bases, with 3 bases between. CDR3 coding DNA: TGCGCCAGCAGCCAAGAACATAGCAATCAGCCCCAGCATTTT. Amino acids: CASSQEHSNQPQHF.